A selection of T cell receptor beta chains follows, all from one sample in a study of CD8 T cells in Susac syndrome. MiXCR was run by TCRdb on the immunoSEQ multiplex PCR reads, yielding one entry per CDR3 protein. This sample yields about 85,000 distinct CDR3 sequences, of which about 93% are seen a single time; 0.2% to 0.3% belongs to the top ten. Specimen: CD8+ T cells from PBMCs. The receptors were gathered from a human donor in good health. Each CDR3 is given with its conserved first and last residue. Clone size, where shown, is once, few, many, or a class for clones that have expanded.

cdr3_aa: CASSLGEGEDTQYF
v_call: TRBV5-1
clone_size: once
j_call: TRBJ2-3

cdr3_aa: CASSEWRDQPQHF
v_call: TRBV6-1
clone_size: -
j_call: TRBJ1-5

cdr3_aa: CSVVFSGANVLTF
v_call: TRBV29-1
clone_size: -
j_call: TRBJ2-6

cdr3_aa: CASISLAGDSSTDTQYF
v_call: TRBV27
clone_size: once
j_call: TRBJ2-3

cdr3_aa: CASSYSYVGGPYEQYF
v_call: TRBV6-2/TRBV6-3
clone_size: once
j_call: TRBJ2-7

cdr3_aa: CASSYSRGTIYGYTF
v_call: TRBV6-5
clone_size: few
j_call: TRBJ1-2

cdr3_aa: CASSLFNEAKNIQYF
v_call: TRBV28
clone_size: -
j_call: TRBJ2-4

cdr3_aa: CASSYSIMGGTEAFF
v_call: TRBV6-5
clone_size: -
j_call: TRBJ1-1

cdr3_aa: CSARRSGEPQHF
v_call: TRBV20-1
clone_size: -
j_call: TRBJ1-5

cdr3_aa: CASRDPRNEQFF
v_call: TRBV7-9
clone_size: -
j_call: TRBJ2-1

cdr3_aa: CASSQPGPQDQGTQYF
v_call: TRBV13
clone_size: -
j_call: TRBJ2-3

cdr3_aa: CASTTRGGWLGYTF
v_call: TRBV6-5
clone_size: -
j_call: TRBJ1-2

cdr3_aa: CASSYYGYTF
v_call: TRBV6-6
clone_size: -
j_call: TRBJ1-2

cdr3_aa: CASSLGQGYGYTF
v_call: TRBV27
clone_size: -
j_call: TRBJ1-2

cdr3_aa: CASSLGQFAEAFF
v_call: TRBV27
clone_size: -
j_call: TRBJ1-1

cdr3_aa: CASSLGTRQGTFF
v_call: TRBV4-1
clone_size: -
j_call: TRBJ1-1

cdr3_aa: CASSERLGLYEQYF
v_call: TRBV9
clone_size: -
j_call: TRBJ2-7

cdr3_aa: CASSQDGTGAYNEQFF
v_call: TRBV4-1
clone_size: -
j_call: TRBJ2-1

cdr3_aa: CASSLPNTAEAFF
v_call: TRBV12-3/TRBV12-4
clone_size: -
j_call: TRBJ1-1

cdr3_aa: CASSLGDGDRVNQPQHF
v_call: TRBV7-8
clone_size: -
j_call: TRBJ1-5

cdr3_aa: CASSFSGIRSYNEQFF
v_call: TRBV28
clone_size: -
j_call: TRBJ2-1

cdr3_aa: CASSLKITGYSNQPQHF
v_call: TRBV7-2
clone_size: -
j_call: TRBJ1-5

cdr3_aa: CASSFISGTGELFF
v_call: TRBV28
clone_size: once
j_call: TRBJ2-2

cdr3_aa: CASSPGSRASVPNTGELFF
v_call: TRBV3-1
clone_size: once
j_call: TRBJ2-2

cdr3_aa: CSVEDLDGYTF
v_call: TRBV29-1
clone_size: -
j_call: TRBJ1-2